The clone carrying this T cell receptor beta chain is termed large. Antigen specificity is unknown. This entry belongs to a study of OX40 agonist ivuxolimab in advanced cancers. Study-wide context: Patients received ivuxolimab, an agonistic anti-OX40 (CD134) antibody. Males comprised about 84% of the group, whose mean age was about 60 years (range 23 to 79). Study-level findings and limits: More expanded clones were seen, on average, in CD8+ T cells than in CD4+.

Method: immunoSEQ multiplex PCR; TCRdb's copy keeps in-frame clones and lacks some. Among more than 45,000 clones listed, nearly 90% were seen once. Sequencing was performed on CD4+ or CD8+ T cells sorted from blood, taken in a trial of the OX40 agonist ivuxolimab. The receptor comes from an adult with an advanced solid tumor such as melanoma, head and neck, liver or kidney cancer.

CDR3 DNA sequence: TGTGCCAGCACCGAAAGGATCCTTTACGAGCAGTACTTC. Amino acid sequence: CASTERILYEQYF. This chain uses TRBV6-1 with TRBJ2-7; D not resolved. Germline V lookup: CDR1 MNHNS, CDR2 SASEGT. The CDR3 extends over 13 amino acids. Trimming shortened V by 7 bases and J by 4 bases, and 14 bases separated the two germline ends.